This is a list of T cell receptor beta chains from one sample in a study of blood T cell repertoires in COVID-19. This table comes from immunoSEQ multiplex PCR, and its TCRdb copy is limited to in-frame clones, with some not included. The sample records around 200,000 clones, 85% to 90% being singletons. The material sequenced was PBMCs or T cells enriched from blood (not recorded which). Source of these receptors: a man younger than 45 who had recovered from COVID-19. Each CDR3 is given with its conserved first and last residue. The D gene is left open where the match is weak. Clone size is not always given. Where it is, it says once, few, many or a class for expanded clones.

d_gene,len,j_gene,v_gene,abundance,CDR3aa,CDR3nt
-,17,TRBJ1-2,TRBV1,-,CTSSQGTTARFPYGYTF,TGCACCAGCAGCCAAGGAACGACAGCCAGGTTTCCGTATGGCTACACCTTC
-,15,TRBJ1-1,TRBV9,-,CASSVDGGRNTEAFF,TGTGCCAGCAGCGTTGACGGGGGGCGGAACACTGAAGCTTTCTTT
TRBD2,14,TRBJ2-7,TRBV6-2/TRBV6-3,-,CASSYSSGSYEQYF,TGTGCCAGCAGTTACTCTAGCGGGAGTTACGAGCAGTACTTC
TRBD1,14,TRBJ2-7,TRBV18,-,CASSPDRVTYEQYF,TGTGCCAGCTCACCGGACAGGGTTACCTACGAGCAGTACTTC
-,14,TRBJ2-5,TRBV7-9,-,CASSQEAQRETQYF,TGTGCCAGCAGCCAGGAGGCTCAGAGGGAGACCCAGTACTTC
TRBD1,15,TRBJ1-2,TRBV27,-,CASSHLGQGGYGYTF,TGTGCCAGCAGTCACCTAGGACAGGGCGGCTATGGCTACACCTTC
-,10,TRBJ2-7,TRBV28,once,CASSNYEQYF,TGTGCCAGCAGCAACTACGAGCAGTACTTC
-,15,TRBJ1-2,TRBV19,-,CASRFGGEVASGYTF,TGTGCCAGTAGATTTGGAGGTGAAGTCGCAAGTGGCTACACCTTC
-,15,TRBJ1-1,TRBV5-4,-,CASSGPVWTDHEAFF,TGTGCCAGCAGCGGCCCCGTTTGGACAGACCATGAAGCTTTCTTT
-,15,TRBJ1-6,TRBV9,-,CASSLRDRDGSPLHF,TGTGCCAGCAGCCTACGAGACCGGGATGGGTCACCCCTCCACTTT
-,13,TRBJ1-1,TRBV15,-,CATSRDRNTEAFF,TGTGCCACCAGCAGAGACAGGAACACTGAAGCTTTCTTT
TRBD1,18,TRBJ1-6,TRBV14,once,CASSQDQFWGQGRSPLHF,TGTGCCAGCAGCCAAGATCAGTTTTGGGGACAGGGGCGTTCACCCCTCCACTTT
-,14,TRBJ2-7,TRBV4-3,-,CASSQDYTTYEQYF,TGCGCCAGCAGCCAAGATTACACCACCTACGAGCAGTACTTC
TRBD2,16,TRBJ2-3,TRBV10-3,-,CAISHTSGERTDTQYF,TGTGCCATCAGCCACACTAGCGGGGAAAGAACAGATACGCAGTATTTT
TRBD1,14,TRBJ2-1,TRBV24-1,-,CATSESTGGEEQFF,TGTGCCACCAGTGAATCGACAGGGGGCGAGGAGCAGTTCTTC
TRBD1,19,TRBJ2-6,TRBV27,-,CASSLGVTGEESGANVLTF,TGTGCCAGCAGCTTAGGAGTGACAGGGGAAGAGTCTGGGGCCAACGTCCTGACTTTC
-,12,TRBJ1-1,TRBV2,-,CASKDTNTEAFF,TGTGCCAGCAAGGACACGAACACTGAAGCTTTCTTT
TRBD1,15,TRBJ2-7,TRBV9,-,CASSVGTGIHYEQYF,TGTGCCAGCAGCGTAGGGACAGGAATCCACTACGAGCAGTACTTC
-,13,TRBJ1-1,TRBV9,few,CASSAGMNTEAFF,TGTGCCAGCTCCGCGGGAATGAACACTGAAGCTTTCTTT
TRBD2,17,TRBJ2-1,TRBV5-1,-,CASSATLAGGPNNEQFF,TGCGCCAGCAGCGCTACACTAGCGGGGGGACCAAACAATGAGCAGTTCTTC
-,14,TRBJ2-5,TRBV27,-,CASSSDSFKETQYF,TGTGCCAGCAGCTCAGACAGTTTCAAAGAGACCCAGTACTTC
TRBD1,17,TRBJ2-2,TRBV7-2,-,CASSFSPDRANTGELFF,TGTGCCAGCAGCTTTTCTCCCGACAGGGCGAACACCGGGGAGCTGTTTTTT
TRBD1,12,TRBJ2-7,TRBV28,-,CASSPQGVEQYF,TGTGCCAGCAGTCCCCAGGGGGTGGAGCAGTACTTC
TRBD1,14,TRBJ2-1,TRBV18,-,CASSPDRGRNEQFF,TGTGCCAGCTCACCCGACAGGGGTCGCAATGAGCAGTTCTTC
-,15,TRBJ2-1,TRBV6-5,-,CASSYSSGGGGEQFF,TGTGCCAGCAGTTACAGTAGCGGAGGGGGGGGAGAGCAGTTCTTC
-,15,TRBJ1-4,TRBV7-9,-,CASKRTQATNEKLFF,TGTGCCAGCAAAAGGACACAGGCAACTAATGAAAAACTGTTTTTT
TRBD2,17,TRBJ2-1,TRBV29-1,once,CSDGLAGGSLNYNEQFF,TGCAGCGACGGACTAGCGGGAGGATCTTTGAACTACAATGAGCAGTTCTTC
-,16,TRBJ2-7,TRBV1,-,CTSSHASSGRALEQYF,TGCACCAGCAGCCACGCCTCCAGCGGGAGGGCCCTCGAGCAGTACTTC
-,12,TRBJ2-7,TRBV7-9,-,CASSLEQGEQYF,TGTGCCAGCAGCTTGGAACAGGGTGAGCAGTACTTC
TRBD2,15,TRBJ2-5,TRBV5-5,-,CASSLMLASGGAAYF,TGTGCCAGCAGCTTGATGTTGGCTAGCGGGGGGGCTGCGTACTTC
-,16,TRBJ1-1,TRBV2,-,CASSARSGHLNTEAFF,TGTGCCAGCAGTGCAAGATCGGGACACTTGAACACTGAAGCTTTCTTT
-,14,TRBJ1-3,TRBV7-2,-,CATTGGRSGNTIYF,TGTGCCACCACGGGGGGGCGCTCTGGAAACACCATATATTTT